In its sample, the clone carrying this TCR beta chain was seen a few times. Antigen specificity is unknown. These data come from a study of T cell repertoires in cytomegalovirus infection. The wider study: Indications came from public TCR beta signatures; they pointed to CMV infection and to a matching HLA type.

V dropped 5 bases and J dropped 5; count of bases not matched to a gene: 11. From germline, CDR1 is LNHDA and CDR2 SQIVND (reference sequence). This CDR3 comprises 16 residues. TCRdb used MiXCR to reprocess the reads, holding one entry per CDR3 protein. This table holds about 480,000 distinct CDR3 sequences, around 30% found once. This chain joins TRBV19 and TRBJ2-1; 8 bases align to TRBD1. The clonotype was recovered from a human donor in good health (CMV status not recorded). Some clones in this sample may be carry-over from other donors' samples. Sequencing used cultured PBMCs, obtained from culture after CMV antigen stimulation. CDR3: CASSFPSGTGHNEQFF. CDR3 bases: TGTGCCAGTAGTTTCCCTTCTGGGACAGGACACAATGAGCAGTTCTTC.